This is a list of T cell receptor beta chains from one sample in a study of cytomegalovirus exposure and HLA in healthy donors. This table comes from immunoSEQ multiplex PCR, and its TCRdb copy is limited to in-frame clones, with some not included. The sample gives some 150,000 clones, less than 85% of which show up once; around 1.9% is in the top ten. The sequenced material came from PBMCs. These receptors were collected from an older woman in good health and CMV-seropositive. Both conserved end residues are trimmed from each CDR3. D genes are given only for firm matches.

TRBV25-1,-,TRBJ1-5,ASSDGGGGNQPQH
TRBV20-1,-,TRBJ1-2,SARGHYGYT
TRBV5-1,-,TRBJ2-3,ASSWDTSTDTQY
TRBV4-1,TRBD1,TRBJ1-1,ASSHLPGQGGTEAF
TRBV28,TRBD1,TRBJ1-4,ASSSTLGTGVETNEKLF
TRBV6-5,-,TRBJ2-5,ASSYSRGTGVETQY
TRBV6-6,-,TRBJ1-6,ASRDPGHLDSPLH
TRBV2,TRBD1,TRBJ1-5,ASSGSYGDRGYNSNQPQH
TRBV6-5,TRBD1,TRBJ2-1,ATKGTVSYNEQF
TRBV7-6,-,TRBJ1-3,ASSPSSATGNTIY
TRBV5-4,-,TRBJ1-4,ASRRQKDEKLF
TRBV18,TRBD1,TRBJ1-5,ASSPPGQGNQPQH
TRBV2,TRBD1,TRBJ2-7,ASSGGRQGLIVGVEQY
TRBV5-4,TRBD1,TRBJ2-5,ASSLVQGARETQY
TRBV6-1,TRBD2,TRBJ2-1,ASSANLAGGPSEQF
TRBV6-6,TRBD1,TRBJ1-2,ASKGQGAIYGYT
TRBV5-1,TRBD1,TRBJ1-1,ASSQGQGTSERSTEAF
TRBV29-1,-,TRBJ2-2,SVGQNTGELF
TRBV19,TRBD2,TRBJ2-7,ASTLSGRAPGEQY
TRBV2,-,TRBJ2-7,ASNPRVDGEQY
TRBV9,-,TRBJ2-3,ASSPRFGSTDTQY
TRBV28,-,TRBJ1-2,ASSLSDSYGYT
TRBV19,TRBD2,TRBJ2-3,ASSIASGSTDTQY
TRBV19,-,TRBJ1-2,ASSISTRPGYT
TRBV2,-,TRBJ2-1,ASSEGSAQINEQF
TRBV6-5,TRBD1,TRBJ1-1,ASSFGQGNTEAF
TRBV7-9,TRBD1,TRBJ2-3,ASSQWDREDTQY
TRBV5-1,TRBD1,TRBJ1-2,ASSLRTGGPGYT
TRBV6-5,-,TRBJ2-5,ASTGETQY
TRBV5-1,TRBD2,TRBJ2-5,ASSLSLAGGQETQY
TRBV19,-,TRBJ1-5,ASSIEETQPQH
TRBV5-4,-,TRBJ1-3,ASSSYRSSGNTIY
TRBV30,-,TRBJ1-4,AALQGTNEKLF
TRBV5-1,-,TRBJ1-2,ASSPGRGGSTNYGYT
TRBV7-9,-,TRBJ1-2,ASSELRGGYT
TRBV18,-,TRBJ1-4,ASSPPEGKLF
TRBV2,TRBD1,TRBJ2-7,ASSTSGTGYEQY
TRBV5-1,-,TRBJ2-7,ASSPEPSSYEQY
TRBV15,-,TRBJ2-7,ATSRGLGLSYEQY
TRBV11-3,TRBD1,TRBJ2-3,ASSLGQGAGDTQY
TRBV30,TRBD2,TRBJ2-5,AWSDGSGKGETQY
TRBV2,TRBD1,TRBJ2-5,ASIFDRAKETQY
TRBV16,-,TRBJ1-5,ASSQWATSNQPQH
TRBV25-1,-,TRBJ2-7,ASSSTGAYEQY
TRBV6-1,TRBD1,TRBJ2-1,ASALILDRDEQF
TRBV7-9,-,TRBJ2-7,ASSLGGGTSYEQY
TRBV27,TRBD2,TRBJ2-7,ASRPGTSLDEQY
TRBV7-9,-,TRBJ2-1,ASSSRGRAYNEQF
TRBV6-5,-,TRBJ1-1,ASSTVNTEAF
TRBV29-1,TRBD1,TRBJ1-1,SSIGQGTNTEAF
TRBV25-1,-,TRBJ2-1,ASSGSLGQDSYNEQF
TRBV2,-,TRBJ2-5,ASSALATLKETQY
TRBV27,-,TRBJ2-5,ASSFYGGETQY
TRBV6-5,-,TRBJ2-7,ASSLYRDFYEQY
TRBV27,-,TRBJ2-1,ASSLRVAINNEQF
TRBV7-2,TRBD1,TRBJ1-5,ASSLGGDRYSNQPQH
TRBV2,-,TRBJ2-5,ASWDILQETQY
TRBV10-3,TRBD2,TRBJ2-7,AISGLATTYEQY